Presented here are 28 T cell receptor beta chains from one specimen sequenced in a study of T-cell reconstitution after alpha-beta-depleted transplantation in children. The authors prepared the TCRbeta library with unique molecular identifiers. TCRdb reprocessed the PCR reads with MiXCR, giving one entry per CDR3 protein. The sample has about 290,000 distinct CDR3 sequences, around 9.1% seen once. Sample: PBMCs, taken before TCRalphabeta/CD19-depleted stem cell transplant. The source of these receptors is a boy under two years old with acute myeloid leukemia, due to receive a stem cell transplant.

This clonotype was found many times. In nucleotides, the CDR3 is TGTGCCAGCAGCTTACCACAGGGGGAAAGGCTGTTTTTT. Translating it yields CASSLPQGERLFF. The chain uses TRBV7-2 and TRBJ2-2, with 8 bases lining up with TRBD1. This CDR3 spans 13 amino acids. Germline V lookup: CDR1 SGHTA, CDR2 FQGNSA. V trimming: 2 bases; J trimming: 13 bases; junction bases outside the gene matches: 6.

This clonotype was detected many times. The chain carries TRBV3-1 and TRBJ2-3, with D unclear. The CDR3 consists of 14 residues. The germline V and J ends were trimmed by 3 bases and 4 bases, with 11 bases remaining between them. Germline V gene data show CDR1 as LGHDT and CDR2 as YNNKEL (reference sequence). CDR3 nucleotide sequence: TGTGCCAGCAGCCAGACCCCTCCAGCAGATACGCAGTATTTT. Its translation is CASSQTPPADTQYF.

This clonotype was counted many times. This chain joins TRBV28 and TRBJ2-1; a weak D match, TRBD2 (5 bases). Germline V gene sequence: CDR1 MDHEN, CDR2 SYDVKM. The V gene lost 6 bases and the J gene lost 2 bases, with 23 bases spanning the gap. The CDR3 is 18 amino acids. The CDR3 reads CASSPHVPSGGPYNEQFF. CDR3 bases: TGTGCCAGCAGCCCCCACGTGCCCAGCGGAGGCCCCTACAATGAGCAGTTCTTC.

This clonotype has only a few counts. The chain uses TRBV7-3 and TRBJ2-1, with D perhaps assigned TRBD1 or TRBD2 (6 bases each). Germline CDR1 and CDR2: SGHTA and FQGTGA. The CDR3 has 14 amino acids. V was trimmed by 0 bases and J by 7 bases, leaving 10 bases between them. The CDR3 coding sequence is TGTGCCAGCAGCTTAACGCCGGGGGCAAATGAGCAGTTCTTC. Translating it yields CASSLTPGANEQFF. The entire variable domain, with the rest obtained from reference TRBV7-3 and TRBJ2-1, is as follows: GAGVSQTPSNKVTEKGKYVELRCDPISGHTALYWYRQSLGQGPEFLIYFQGTGAADDSGLPNDRFFAVRPEGSVSTLKIQRTERGDSAVYLCASSLTPGANEQFFGPGTRLTVL.

This clonotype has at least ten counts. CDR3 in DNA: TGTGCCAGCAGCCAAGTGGGGGGCCCCACAGATACGCAGTATTTT. It yields the protein CASSQVGGPTDTQYF. This sequence joins TRBV3-1 and TRBJ2-3; D may be TRBD1 or TRBD2 (6 bases each). The CDR3 totals 15 residues. CDR1 and CDR2 (germline): LGHDT, YNNKEL (reference sequence). The ends were cut back, 1 base at V and 2 bases at J, with 10 bases in the middle.

This clonotype was detected many times. This chain joins TRBV7-2 and TRBJ2-7, with TRBD1 matching 9 bases. The CDR3 sequence is 15 residues long. Germline loops: CDR1 SGHTA, CDR2 FQGNSA. V shed 5 bases, J shed 1 base, and the junction held 6 bases outside the gene matches. CDR3 in amino acids: CASSGRGQGSYEQYF. Here the CDR3 DNA reads TGTGCCAGCAGCGGTAGGGGACAGGGTTCCTACGAGCAGTACTTC. Supplemented by reference TRBV7-2 and TRBJ2-7, the full variable domain reads GAGVSQSPSNKVTEKGKDVELRCDPISGHTALYWYRQSLGQGLEFLIYFQGNSAPDKSGLPSDRFSAERTGGSVSTLTIQRTQQEDSAVYLCASSGRGQGSYEQYFGPGTRLTVT.

This chain links TRBV7-9 with TRBJ1-5; D gene ambiguous. V lost 1 base and J 3 bases, leaving 7 bases between the germline ends. CDR1 and CDR2 from the germline V gene are SEHNR and FQNEAQ (reference sequence). The CDR3 has 14 amino acids. This CDR3 is CASSLVTDNQPQHF. The CDR3 DNA follows: TGTGCCAGCAGCTTAGTTACCGACAATCAGCCCCAGCATTTT. Complete variable domain (other parts from reference TRBV7-9 and TRBJ1-5): DTGVSQNPRHKITKRGQNVTFRCDPISEHNRLYWYRQTLGQGPEFLTYFQNEAQLEKSRLLSDRFSAERPKGSFSTLEIQRTEQGDSAMYLCASSLVTDNQPQHFGDGTRLSIL.

At least ten counts were recorded for this clonotype. The chain has TRBV12-3 or TRBV12-4 and TRBJ2-7, with TRBD2 matching 8 bases. This CDR3 comprises 14 residues. V was clipped by 5 bases and J by 2 bases; unmatched bases: 5. The CDR3 DNA reads as TGTGCCAGCAGTGCCGGGGGGGGAACCTACGAGCAGTACTTC. It translates to CASSAGGGTYEQYF.

The V gene is TRBV2, the J gene TRBJ2-4; no firm D call. The length of the CDR3 is 11 residues. V lost 6 bases and J 10 bases, leaving 10 bases between the germline ends. Per germline, CDR1 SNHLY and CDR2 FYNNEI. The CDR3 is CASRGRTIQYF. In DNA form, the CDR3 reads TGTGCCAGCAGAGGCAGGACGATTCAGTACTTC.

The table lists this clonotype with many counts. V is TRBV27 and J is TRBJ2-7; D could derive from TRBD1 or TRBD2 (5 bases each). CDR1 and CDR2 (germline): MNHEY, SMNVEV (reference sequence). Trimming stripped 0 bases from V and 0 bases from J, with 9 bases between. The CDR3 runs 15 residues. CDR3 in DNA: TGTGCCAGCAGTTTATCCGGGACGGCCTCCTACGAGCAGTACTTC. This sequence encodes CASSLSGTASYEQYF.

This clonotype was found many times. CDR3 region: CASSYRWHNEQYF. In DNA, the CDR3 is TGTGCCAGCAGTTACAGGTGGCATAACGAGCAGTACTTC. This rearrangement joins TRBV27 to TRBJ2-7, with D tentatively TRBD1 (5 bases). CDR1 is MNHEY, CDR2 SMNVEV, per germline (reference sequence). V was trimmed by 4 bases and J by 5 bases, leaving 12 bases between them. The CDR3 consists of 13 residues.

In this sample, this clonotype turned up many times. The CDR3 spells CSADRDPYEQYF. The DNA of the CDR3 is TGCAGTGCAGACAGGGATCCCTACGAGCAGTACTTC. The genes are TRBV20-1 and TRBJ2-7, with TRBD1 matching 7 bases. The V gene end was trimmed by 6 bases and the J gene end by 2 bases; junction bases not matched to a gene: 4. The CDR3 consists of 12 residues. CDR1 is DFQATT, CDR2 SNEGSKA, per germline (reference sequence).

This clonotype was counted at least ten times. The chain carries TRBV20-1 and TRBJ2-3, with TRBD2 identical over 8 bases. The germline gives CDR1 DFQATT, CDR2 SNEGSKA (reference sequence). This CDR3 contains 17 residues. J was trimmed by 5 bases and V by 0 bases; bases with no gene match: 13. The CDR3 region has the DNA TGCAGTGCTAGAGATGCCCCTACTAGCGGTCTACGAGATACGCAGTATTTT. Residues: CSARDAPTSGLRDTQYF.

This clonotype was detected ten times or more. The chain links TRBV18 to TRBJ2-4; D uncertain. The CDR3 has 17 residues. Looked up from germline, CDR1 is KGHSH and CDR2 is LQKENI. V was cut by 6 bases and J by 10 bases, with 28 bases left in between. DNA for the CDR3: TGTGCCAGCTCCGCCAGACTGATTCCCAAGGCCCATTTAATTCAGTACTTC. Protein: CASSARLIPKAHLIQYF.

This clonotype has ten or more counts. V and J are TRBV5-1 and TRBJ1-2, with a possible D match to TRBD1 (6 bases). Trimming shortened V by 4 bases and J by 0 bases, and 10 bases separated the two germline ends. Germline V gives CDR1 SGHRS, CDR2 YFSETQ. This CDR3 comprises 14 residues. The CDR3 DNA reads as TGCGCCAGCAGCCAGGGGATAGCTAACTATGGCTACACCTTC. It specifies CASSQGIANYGYTF.

This clonotype was seen at least ten times. This sequence joins TRBV5-1 and TRBJ1-1; weak D call: TRBD1 (5 bases). V dropped 0 bases and J dropped 5 bases, with 14 bases sitting between them. CDR1 SGHRS and CDR2 YFSETQ come from the germline V gene. This CDR3 is 15 amino acids long. Written as DNA, the CDR3 is TGCGCCAGCAGCTTGGCGGGACGGGGGGTGACTGAAGCTTTCTTT. Its protein is CASSLAGRGVTEAFF.

This clonotype was seen many times. The chain couples TRBV11-2 to TRBJ2-1, with 9 bases fitting TRBD2. The CDR3 is 15 amino acids. V was pared by 5 bases and J by 8 bases, with 10 bases of the junction left unmatched. Germline V gene sequence: CDR1 SGHAT, CDR2 FQNNGV. CDR3 protein: CASSPPAGGPYEQFF. The CDR3 DNA sequence: TGTGCCAGCAGCCCCCCCGCGGGGGGGCCTTATGAGCAGTTCTTC.

This clonotype was seen ten or more times. This chain links TRBV5-1 with TRBJ2-1; 9 bases line up with TRBD1. The J segment lost 4 bases and the V segment lost 0 bases, leaving 5 bases of the junction unmatched. The CDR3 sequence is 16 residues long. The V gene's germline CDR1 is SGHRS and CDR2 YFSETQ. CDR3 residues: CASSLETGGFYNEQFF. As DNA, the CDR3 is TGCGCCAGCAGCTTGGAGACAGGGGGGTTTTACAATGAGCAGTTCTTC.

At least ten counts were recorded for this clonotype. The J gene is TRBJ1-2, the V gene TRBV20-1; 9 bases map to TRBD1. V lost 3 bases and J lost 6; bases outside the gene matches: 2. The CDR3 is 12 amino acids. Germline lookup yields CDR1 DFQATT and CDR2 SNEGSKA (reference sequence). The CDR3 sequence: CSARTGGHGYTF. The CDR3 nucleotides read TGCAGTGCTAGGACAGGGGGGCATGGCTACACCTTC.

The CDR3 nucleotides read TGCAGCGTTGAAGTGGGGGCGAACACCGGGGAGCTGTTTTTT. This sequence encodes CSVEVGANTGELFF. The chain links TRBV29-1 to TRBJ2-2; the D call may be TRBD1 or TRBD2 (5 bases each). Per germline, CDR1 SQVTM and CDR2 ANQGSEA. CDR3 length: 14 amino acids. V lost 1 base and J 0 bases, leaving 6 bases between the germline ends.

The J gene is TRBJ2-7, the V gene TRBV5-5; the D call may be TRBD1 or TRBD2 (5 bases each). This CDR3 region has 15 residues. Germline V gene lookup returns CDR1 SGHKS and CDR2 YYEKEE (reference sequence). V was pared by 4 bases and J by 0 bases, with 14 bases between. CDR3 coding DNA: TGTGCCAGCAGCGCCGGGGTAGGGACCTCCTACGAGCAGTACTTC. It encodes CASSAGVGTSYEQYF. The full variable domain, rest sourced from reference TRBV5-5 and TRBJ2-7, is DAGVTQSPTHLIKTRGQQVTLRCSPISGHKSVSWYQQVLGQGPQFIFQYYEKEERGRGNFPDRFSARQFPNYSSELNVNALLLGDSALYLCASSAGVGTSYEQYFGPGTRLTVT.

This clonotype was detected ten times or more. V and J are TRBV9 and TRBJ2-3; possibly TRBD1 or TRBD2 for D (5 bases each). CDR1 is SGDLS, CDR2 YYNGEE, per germline. This CDR3 spans 18 amino acids. Trimming left V 4 bases short and J 5 bases short, with 26 bases between. The CDR3 nucleotides read TGTGCCAGCAGCCCACTCAGCCCGGGACCCGCGAGGGGAGATACGCAGTATTTT. Protein sequence: CASSPLSPGPARGDTQYF. The complete variable domain, with remaining parts taken from reference TRBV9 and TRBJ2-3, reads DSGVTQTPKHLITATGQRVTLRCSPRSGDLSVYWYQQSLDQGLQFLIQYYNGEERAKGNILERFSAQQFPDLHSELNLSSLELGDSALYFCASSPLSPGPARGDTQYFGPGTRLTVL.

Ten or more counts support this clonotype. CDR3 nucleotide sequence: TGTGCCAGCAGTTACGGCAGGACTCATGTCTTTGGCTACACCTTC. This gives the protein CASSYGRTHVFGYTF. The chain couples TRBV6-5 to TRBJ1-2; D is unresolved. The CDR3 loop spans 15 amino acids. The germline V gene has CDR1 MNHEY and CDR2 SVGAGI. V shed 2 bases and J shed 7 bases, with 17 bases lying between them.

In its sample, this clonotype was seen many times. V usage is TRBV3-1 and J usage is TRBJ1-1, with D possibly being TRBD1 (5 bases). CDR3 size: 14 residues. V dropped 4 bases and J dropped 8 bases, with 17 bases sitting between them. CDR1 is LGHDT and CDR2 is YNNKEL in the germline V gene (reference sequence). This CDR3 is CASSPPRGEAEAFF. CDR3 bases: TGTGCCAGCAGCCCACCCAGAGGGGAGGCGGAAGCTTTCTTT.

This clonotype was counted ten times or more. This chain connects TRBV7-9 to TRBJ2-5; D not certain. Germline CDR1 reads SEHNR; CDR2 reads FQNEAQ (reference sequence). V was shortened by 6 bases and J by 1 base, with 3 bases between the two germline ends. The CDR3 is 11 amino acids. CDR3 in amino acids: CASRLQETQYF. The CDR3 region has the DNA TGTGCCAGCAGGCTCCAAGAGACCCAGTACTTC. The full variable domain, its missing parts supplied by reference TRBV7-9 and TRBJ2-5, is DTGVSQNPRHKITKRGQNVTFRCDPISEHNRLYWYRQTLGQGPEFLTYFQNEAQLEKSRLLSDRFSAERPKGSFSTLEIQRTEQGDSAMYLCASRLQETQYFGPGTRLLVL.

The chain carries TRBV25-1 and TRBJ1-6; D call uncertain. Trimming pared 9 bases from V and 6 bases from J, leaving 18 bases between. Germline V CDR1 and CDR2: MGHDK, SYGVNS. This CDR3 has 15 residues. The CDR3 DNA is TGTGCCAGGCCAAAGCCAGATCAGCCTAATTCACCCCTCCACTTT. It translates to CARPKPDQPNSPLHF.

The V gene is TRBV28, the J gene TRBJ1-5, with 12 bases that match TRBD1. V was clipped by 8 bases and J by 1 base; unmatched bases: 9. The germline V gene has CDR1 MDHEN and CDR2 SYDVKM. This CDR3 spans 17 amino acids. The CDR3 bases are TGTGCCAGCGGGATCGGGACAGGGGGCAGGAGCAATCAGCCCCAGCATTTT. It codes for CASGIGTGGRSNQPQHF.

This clonotype was seen more than once but under ten times. The chain uses TRBV6-5 and TRBJ1-1, with TRBD1 matching 7 bases. This CDR3 has 13 amino acids. Germline V CDR1 and CDR2: MNHEY, SVGAGI. Trimming took 0 bases from V and 13 from J; bases not matched to a gene: 8. This CDR3 reads CASSYSRQGPGFF. The CDR3 nucleotides are TGTGCCAGCAGTTACTCCCGACAGGGACCGGGTTTCTTT.